This T cell receptor beta chain was identified during a study of OX40 agonist ivuxolimab in advanced cancers. Profiled with immunoSEQ multiplex PCR; TCRdb holds only in-frame clones, not every one. Of about 50,000 clones detected, approximately 86% appear once; the ten largest clones hold around 2%. CDR1 is SGHTA and CDR2 is FQGNSA in the germline V gene. Trimming took off 0 bases at V and 4 bases at J, with 6 bases between the two ends. This CDR3 is 14 amino acids long. The source material was CD4+ or CD8+ T cells sorted from blood, sampled in a trial of the OX40 agonist ivuxolimab. The sequence derives from an adult with an advanced solid tumor such as melanoma, head and neck, liver or kidney cancer. The V and J genes are TRBV7-2 and TRBJ1-4; D call uncertain. This CDR3 is CASSLATVNEKLFF. The DNA of the CDR3 is TGTGCCAGCAGCTTAGCAACAGTTAATGAAAAACTGTTTTTT. Full variable domain (rest looked up from reference TRBV7-2 and TRBJ1-4): GAGVSQSPSNKVTEKGKDVELRCDPISGHTALYWYRQSLGQGLEFLIYFQGNSAPDKSGLPSDRFSAERTGGSVSTLTIQRTQQEDSAVYLCASSLATVNEKLFFGSGTQLSVL.